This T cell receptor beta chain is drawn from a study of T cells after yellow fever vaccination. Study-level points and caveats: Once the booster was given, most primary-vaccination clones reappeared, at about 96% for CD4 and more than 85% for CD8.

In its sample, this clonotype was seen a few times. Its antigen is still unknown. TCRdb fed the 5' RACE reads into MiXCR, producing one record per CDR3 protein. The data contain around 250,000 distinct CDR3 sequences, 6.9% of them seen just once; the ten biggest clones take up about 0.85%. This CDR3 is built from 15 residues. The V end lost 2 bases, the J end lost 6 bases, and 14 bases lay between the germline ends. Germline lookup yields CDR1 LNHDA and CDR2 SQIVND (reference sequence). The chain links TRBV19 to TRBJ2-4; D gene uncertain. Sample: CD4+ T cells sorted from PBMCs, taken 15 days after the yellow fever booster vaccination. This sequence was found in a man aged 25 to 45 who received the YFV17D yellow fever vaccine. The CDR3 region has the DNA TGTGCCAGTAGTATACCCGACTTCCAAGCAAACATTCAGTACTTC. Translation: CASSIPDFQANIQYF.